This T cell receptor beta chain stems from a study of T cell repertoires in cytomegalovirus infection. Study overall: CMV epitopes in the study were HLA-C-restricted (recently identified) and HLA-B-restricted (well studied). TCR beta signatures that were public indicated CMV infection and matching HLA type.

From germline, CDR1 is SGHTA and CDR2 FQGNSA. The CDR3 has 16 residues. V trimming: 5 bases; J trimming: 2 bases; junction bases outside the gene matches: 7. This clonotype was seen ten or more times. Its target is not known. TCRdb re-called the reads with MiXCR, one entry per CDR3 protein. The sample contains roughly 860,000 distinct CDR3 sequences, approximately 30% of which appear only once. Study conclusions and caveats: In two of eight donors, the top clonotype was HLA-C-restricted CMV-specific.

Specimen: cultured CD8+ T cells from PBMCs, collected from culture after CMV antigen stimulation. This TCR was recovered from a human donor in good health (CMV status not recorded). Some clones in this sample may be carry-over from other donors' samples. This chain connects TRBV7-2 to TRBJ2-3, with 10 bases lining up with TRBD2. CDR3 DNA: TGTGCCAGCAGCACCATAGCGGGGGGACCCACAGATACGCAGTATTTT. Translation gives CASSTIAGGPTDTQYF.